This TCR beta chain was found in a study of blood T cell repertoires in COVID-19. Study background: The study drew acute and convalescent COVID-19 samples from the United States, Italy and Spain.

Clinical histories supplied by participants themselves formed the basis of cohort assignment. Per the authors' pipeline: Nucleated cell number was recorded as an estimate derived from reference gene primer amplification. Data came from immunoSEQ multiplex PCR; TCRdb stores just in-frame clones and leaves some out. That table furnishes V, J and clone size, whereas the DNA furnished D and trimming. The table records hundreds of thousands of clones, around 90% of them present only once. There are 11 residues in the CDR3. The source material was PBMCs or T cells enriched from blood (not recorded which). The J gene is TRBJ2-1, the V gene TRBV21-1; the D call in the table, TRBD2, was not verified against the DNA. TRBV21-1 represents a pseudogene. The receptor was derived from a young woman with acute COVID-19. The CDR3 DNA is TGTGCCAGCAGCGATAGCAATGAGCAGTTCTTC. Its translation: CASSDSNEQFF.